This T cell receptor beta chain was sequenced during a study of blood T cell repertoires in COVID-19. Study-level background: The origin of the acute and convalescent COVID-19 samples was the United States, Italy and Spain. Nucleic acid was either cDNA or gDNA, and it came from T cells, B-cell-depleted T cells, or PBMCs.

The CDR3 totals 13 residues. Per the germline V gene, CDR1 is MDHEN and CDR2 is SYDVKM. V was pared by 6 bases and J by 4 bases, with 10 bases between. Methods used by the authors: Cell counts per sample came from amplifying reference gene primers. The assay was immunoSEQ multiplex PCR, and TCRdb's table has in-frame clones only and misses some. V, J and clone size are taken as reported in that table, and D and trimming were inferred from the DNA itself. The table has about 140,000 clones, more than 60% seen once. Specimen: peripheral blood. The clonotype comes from a man older than 75 with acute or convalescent COVID-19. This sequence joins TRBV28 and TRBJ1-5; D call uncertain. The CDR3 nucleotides are TGTGCCAGCAGACCCGCGGGGAATCAGCCCCAGCATTTT. Its translation: CASRPAGNQPQHF.